The T cell receptor beta chain described here comes from a study of blood T cells in healthy people across ages (dated by TCRdb to 2013 to 2016). Some background on the complete study: In model experiments, template switching captured about one uniquely barcoded TCR beta cDNA molecule for every two T cells. Using the same blood draw, the study looked at two additional independent replicas of 1 million unique cDNA reads for two donors, one aged 18 to 30 and the other aged 80 or older. Donors of different ages were randomly distributed across sequencing lanes to avoid experimental bias. Using deep sequencing normalized with unique cDNA molecular identifiers, the study measured how TCR beta repertoire diversity changes with age. The donors were split into four age groups: young (average around 15 years), middle-aged (more than 35), aged (over 55) and long-lived (approximately 80).

Broad study findings and their caveats: Because donor CMV infection status was unknown, age-related changes in expanded clonotypes were potentially confounded. Conclusive comparison of naive and antigen-experienced compartments was prevented by the profiling of bulk unsorted PBMCs. A strong correlation was found between observed TCR beta diversity and the percentage of naive T cells measured by flow cytometry. As age increased, observed TCR beta diversity per million T cells dropped in a roughly linear way, and a significant reduction was already evident by age 40. Compared with the aged group, more naive CD4+ T cells, fewer expanded clones and increased TCR diversity were shown by the long-lived group, suggesting age selection. Estimates of total diversity based on one million sequenced T cells were considered lower bounds and underestimates.

The roughly 39 donors, aged about 6 to 95 years, were systemically healthy Caucasian individuals from Russia. Approximately 10 milliliters of peripheral blood were collected from each donor into EDTA-treated Vacutainer tubes. Ficoll-Paque density-gradient centrifugation was used to isolate PBMCs, with at least 7 million per sample. Total RNA was extracted from PBMCs with Trizol reagent, with at least 6 micrograms obtained per sample. For every donor, flow cytometry on a PBMC aliquot measured the percentage of naive CD45RAhigh/CD27high T cells. Based on the germline V gene (reference sequence), the CDR1 and CDR2 sequences are DFQATT and SNEGSKA. The CDR3 has 16 amino acids, counting the end cysteine and phenylalanine. The entry retains the CDR3 DNA only, 48 bases that are in frame from base 1. V ends up 3 bases short and J 4 bases short, with an unmatched junction base count of 9. Only a few counts were recorded for this clonotype. The antigen it binds to is not known. Qualities for individual bases were not recorded, and no much larger clone is one base off.

Library method: 5' RACE. The listed sequencing device is Illumina HiSeq 2500. A second PCR of about 7 to 12 cycles was run with a J-beta primer mix and a sample-barcoded 5' primer. A unique molecular identifier was introduced onto each TCR beta cDNA molecule by a template-switch 5' adaptor carrying 12 random nucleotides. Each sample yielded at least 2.5 million CDR3-containing paired-end reads. First-strand cDNA synthesis was performed from all RNA using the Mint cDNA synthesis kit, with priming by a TRBC-specific oligonucleotide. After uracil-DNA glycosylase treatment, a first 18-cycle PCR used universal primers M1SS and BC2_uni_R on all cDNA. As for the authors' bioinformatics: For normalization, 1 million high-quality reads, each with a distinct molecular identifier, were randomly selected from each sample. Reads with shared molecular identifiers were discarded instead of being binned into consensus sequences. CDR3 identification, clonotype clustering and error correction used MiTCR with a Q25 quality threshold and the strictest error-elimination algorithm. Lower-bound total TCR beta diversity was estimated with a nonparametric unseen species model using Euler transformation. TCRdb reworked the public reads: Q25 trimming with fastp, MiXCR clone assembly, productive beta chains retained. Here each entry gathers all rows of one CDR3 protein and keeps the most common genes and DNA. These V and J calls rely on TCRdb rather than the paper's analysis. The sample includes about 1.1 million distinct CDR3 sequences, with roughly two fifths observed a single time. The ten largest clones add up to around 12% of the sample.

Rearrangement joined TRBV20-1 to TRBJ1-5, with 10 bases aligning to TRBD1. Material for sequencing was blood. This receptor was taken from a man aged 18-30 years in good health. Read as DNA, the sequence is TGCAGTGCTAGGACTTCCGGGACAGGGGCAAATCAGCCCCAGCATTTT. Its translation reads: CSARTSGTGANQPQHF.